This is a list of T cell receptor beta chains from one sample in a study of cytomegalovirus exposure and HLA in healthy donors. Sequencing used immunoSEQ multiplex PCR; TCRdb keeps in-frame clones, though not all of them. With roughly 57,000 clones in the sample, the ten largest clones hold around 12%. The specimen sequenced was PBMCs. The receptor set was obtained from a man between 18 and 29 years old in good health and CMV-seropositive. Both conserved end residues are part of each CDR3. A D gene is named only where the DNA matches it firmly.

>TRBJ2-5|TRBV6-5|TRBD2
CASSYSTSGETQYF
TGTGCCAGCAGTTACTCGACTAGCGGGGAGACCCAGTACTTC
>TRBJ2-3|TRBV28|NA
CASRLTLYGTDTQYF
TGTGCCAGCAGACTCACCCTCTACGGCACAGATACGCAGTATTTT
>TRBJ1-3|TRBV19|NA
CASSKAGLGNTIYF
TGTGCCAGTAGTAAGGCGGGACTCGGAAACACCATATATTTT
>TRBJ2-2|TRBV5-6|TRBD1
CASNHRTGVPGELFF
TGTGCCAGCAACCACCGGACAGGGGTTCCCGGGGAGCTGTTTTTT
>TRBJ2-7|TRBV7-2|TRBD2
CASSSPKSGSRNEQYF
TGTGCCAGCAGCTCCCCGAAAAGCGGGAGTCGCAACGAGCAGTACTTC
>TRBJ2-1|TRBV5-1|TRBD2
CASSPAGGPWDEQFF
TGCGCCAGCAGTCCAGCGGGAGGGCCTTGGGATGAGCAGTTCTTC
>TRBJ2-3|TRBV7-9|NA
CASSLATDLTDTQYF
TGTGCCAGCAGCTTAGCGACAGACCTTACAGATACGCAGTATTTT
>TRBJ2-6|TRBV4-1|NA
CASSPVRRARSGANVLTF
TGCGCCAGCAGCCCCGTCAGGAGGGCACGGTCTGGGGCCAACGTCCTGACTTTC
>TRBJ2-7|TRBV25-1|NA
CASTRTGMGEQYF
TGTGCCAGCACACGAACAGGGATGGGCGAGCAGTACTTC
>TRBJ1-2|TRBV6-5|TRBD1
CASGGGTVTNGYTF
TGTGCCAGCGGCGGCGGGACAGTTACTAATGGCTACACCTTC
>TRBJ1-1|TRBV30|NA
CAWSLGLNTEAFF
TGTGCCTGGAGTTTGGGCCTAAACACTGAAGCTTTCTTT
>TRBJ1-2|TRBV14|NA
CASSLHRTHGYTF
TGTGCCAGCAGCCTGCACAGGACCCATGGCTACACCTTC
>TRBJ2-2|TRBV7-6|TRBD1
CASSLRRGQDTGELFF
TGTGCCAGCAGCTTACGCAGGGGGCAAGACACCGGGGAGCTGTTTTTT
>TRBJ2-3|TRBV27|NA
CASSLTLLTDTQYF
TGTGCCAGCAGTTTAACCCTACTCACAGATACGCAGTATTTT
>TRBJ2-3|TRBV7-9|TRBD1
CASSLEEGGRQGATDTQYF
TGTGCCAGCAGCTTAGAAGAAGGGGGCCGACAGGGGGCCACAGATACGCAGTATTTT
>TRBJ1-5|TRBV16|TRBD1
CASSHRGQDSNQPQHF
TGTGCCAGCAGCCATCGGGGACAGGATAGCAATCAGCCCCAGCATTTT
>TRBJ2-3|TRBV7-2|NA
CASTLGSGVLTDTQYF
TGTGCCAGCACCCTAGGGTCCGGGGTTTTAACAGATACGCAGTATTTT
>TRBJ2-1|TRBV7-8|TRBD2
CASSLVGVGLAGPSSYNEQFF
TGTGCCAGCAGCTTAGTGGGGGTGGGACTAGCGGGACCTAGCTCCTACAATGAGCAGTTCTTC
>TRBJ2-7|TRBV27|NA
CASSLRDNSYEQYF
TGTGCCAGCAGTCTTCGGGACAACTCCTACGAGCAGTACTTC
>TRBJ2-6|TRBV27|NA
CASRGTLISGANVLTF
TGTGCCAGCAGAGGGACATTGATTTCTGGGGCCAACGTCCTGACTTTC
>TRBJ2-2|TRBV7-8|TRBD2
CASLSSGRSAGELFF
TGTGCCAGCCTAAGTAGCGGGAGGTCGGCCGGGGAGCTGTTTTTT
>TRBJ1-3|TRBV7-6|NA
CASSPDSVPGNTIYF
TGTGCCAGCAGCCCCGACTCGGTTCCTGGAAACACCATATATTTT
>TRBJ2-3|TRBV18|TRBD2
CASSPLAGDTDTQYF
TGTGCCAGCTCACCACTAGCGGGAGACACAGATACGCAGTATTTT
>TRBJ1-1|TRBV5-3|NA
CARSPQGKTEAFF
TGTGCCAGAAGCCCTCAGGGGAAGACTGAAGCTTTCTTT
>TRBJ2-3|TRBV10-1|NA
CASGPGNHLTDTQYF
TGCGCCAGCGGCCCCGGGAACCACCTCACAGATACGCAGTATTTT
>TRBJ2-6|TRBV2|NA
CASSDLRGAGANVLTF
TGTGCCAGCAGTGATCTCCGCGGGGCTGGGGCCAACGTCCTGACTTTC
>TRBJ2-2|TRBV7-6|NA
CASSLLGNTGELFF
TGTGCCAGCAGCTTACTAGGGAACACCGGGGAGCTGTTTTTT
>TRBJ1-2|TRBV5-1|NA
CASSPGGDYGYTF
TGCGCCAGCAGCCCCGGAGGGGATTATGGCTACACCTTC
>TRBJ1-5|TRBV28|NA
CASSLVRGYSNQPQHF
TGTGCCAGCAGTTTAGTACGGGGATATAGCAATCAGCCCCAGCATTTT
>TRBJ1-1|TRBV5-4|NA
CASSLGGATTEAFF
TGTGCCAGCAGCTTGGGCGGGGCGACTACTGAAGCTTTCTTT
>TRBJ2-5|TRBV2|TRBD1
CASSEQGQVMETQYF
TGTGCCAGCAGTGAACAGGGACAGGTCATGGAGACCCAGTACTTC
>TRBJ2-7|TRBV5-1|TRBD1
CASSLDRGSIGQYF
TGCGCCAGCAGCTTGGACAGGGGATCCATAGGGCAGTACTTC
>TRBJ1-2|TRBV29-1|NA
CSAYSPNIYGYTF
TGCAGCGCTTACTCGCCGAATATATATGGCTACACCTTC
>TRBJ2-3|TRBV7-3|TRBD2
CASSSLLAASTDTQYF
TGTGCCAGCAGCTCCTTACTAGCGGCTAGCACAGATACGCAGTATTTT
>TRBJ2-5|TRBV5-4|NA
CASSSLTETETQYF
TGTGCCAGCAGCTCATTGACGGAGACAGAGACCCAGTACTTC
>TRBJ2-7|TRBV19|TRBD2
CASSTSGRLLEQYF
TGTGCCAGTAGTACTAGCGGGAGGCTCCTCGAGCAGTACTTC
>TRBJ2-7|TRBV11-3|TRBD2
CASSTGGGDVFHEQYF
TGTGCCAGCAGCACCGGGGGGGGTGACGTTTTCCACGAGCAGTACTTC
>TRBJ2-7|TRBV4-2|TRBD1
CASSQGPPQGGSYEQYF
TGTGCCAGCAGCCAAGGACCACCACAGGGGGGCTCCTACGAGCAGTACTTC
>TRBJ2-7|TRBV10-3|NA
CAISEARVYEQYF
TGTGCCATCAGTGAGGCGCGGGTCTACGAGCAGTACTTC
>TRBJ2-3|TRBV30|NA
CAWSPQADTQYF
TGTGCCTGGAGTCCCCAGGCGGATACGCAGTATTTT
>TRBJ2-1|TRBV7-3|TRBD2
CASSMSSGRVYYDEQFF
TGTGCCAGCAGCATGTCTAGCGGGAGGGTTTATTATGATGAGCAGTTCTTC
>TRBJ2-3|TRBV7-8|TRBD2
CASSATTSGKVDTQYF
TGTGCCAGCAGCGCTACGACTAGCGGGAAGGTAGATACGCAGTATTTT
>TRBJ1-1|TRBV19|NA
CASSIARNTEAFF
TGTGCCAGTAGTATAGCCAGGAACACTGAAGCTTTCTTT
>TRBJ1-5|TRBV30|NA
CAWSVTAGLSNQPQHF
TGTGCCTGGAGTGTAACGGCAGGGCTTAGCAATCAGCCCCAGCATTTT
>TRBJ2-2|TRBV5-1|NA
CASSLGDTRTGELFF
TGCGCCAGCAGCTTGGGAGACACCCGCACCGGGGAGCTGTTTTTT
>TRBJ2-5|TRBV11-3|NA
CASSLAVVQETQYF
TGTGCCAGCAGCTTAGCGGTCGTTCAAGAGACCCAGTACTTC
>TRBJ1-6|TRBV30|TRBD1
CAWSAGQDNSPLHF
TGTGCCTGGAGCGCTGGACAGGACAATTCACCCCTCCACTTT
>TRBJ2-7|TRBV11-3|TRBD1
CASSLDPVGTGSYEQYF
TGTGCCAGCAGCTTAGACCCCGTCGGGACAGGCTCCTACGAGCAGTACTTC
>TRBJ2-1|TRBV7-2|TRBD2
CASSLDSSGHYNEQFF
TGTGCCAGCAGCTTAGATAGTAGCGGGCACTACAATGAGCAGTTCTTC
>TRBJ2-3|TRBV29-1|TRBD2
CSVPREGADTQYF
TGCAGCGTACCCAGGGAGGGTGCAGATACGCAGTATTTT